This T cell receptor (beta chain) was sequenced for a study of shared clonotypes between healthy human individuals (dated by TCRdb to 2018 to 2020). Study-level background: The cohort included a few men and two women between 18 and 49 years of age. For each donor, CD4 naive and CD4 memory were each given three plates, CD8 naive was given two plates, and CD8 memory was given one plate. The study deeply sequenced blood TCR repertoires of five healthy adults to estimate repertoire size and the extent of clonotype sharing between individuals. To increase sequencing depth and limit assay-specific biases, different laboratories used diverse techniques to prepare libraries and sequence TCR repertoires. Each donor's leukapheresis produced roughly between roughly 0.85 and 10 billion PBMCs. The investigation overall reported the following: The small number of donors limited the genetic and exposure-history diversity represented. Naive subsets generally had larger estimated clonotype richness than memory subsets did. Compared with non-shared clonotypes, clonotypes shared by all four sorted-subset donors had higher generation probabilities. Based on pairwise subsampling, the degree of clonotype sharing among donors was expected to be affected by sequencing depth. Only blood was sampled, and tissue TCR repertoires likely differ from those in blood. Incomplete sequencing was indicated by rarefaction of sorted-subset datasets, despite the large sequencing depth. About 5% of naive CD4, 3.5% of naive CD8, roughly 2.4% of memory CD4, and about 0.4% of memory CD8 clonotypes were shared across several donors.

Using the deep immunoSEQ assay, TCR CDR3 regions were amplified from genomic DNA by multiplex PCR. For each cell subset, the extracted genomic DNA was distributed evenly across all wells of several immunoSEQ 96-well plates, and each plate served as one replicate. Each replicate PCR for sorted subsets received about 200 ng genomic DNA, equal to about 29,000 T cell genomes. The purified libraries were quantified using a Qubit 3.0 fluorometer, sized with a Bioanalyzer 2100, and then quantified again using the KAPA Library Quantification kit. Every immunoSEQ 96-well plate was sequenced on a dedicated single-read 150-cycle Illumina NextSeq 550 flow cell. As for the original processing: The immunoSEQ output contained only junctional sequences without quality scores, so filtering could not match that applied to full-length reads. To assign V/J genes and CDR3, sequences were annotated using PyIR, a Python wrapper for IgBLAST v1.9, with IMGT germline references. Any read was removed if the V/J assignment was weak (E-value above 1e-6), the CDR3 was missing, or the read contained stop codons, out-of-frame junctions, or ambiguous translated residues. V3J clonotypes were defined by identical inferred V gene, J gene, and CDR3 amino acid sequence. Percentage overlap between repertoires was computed as shared unique clonotypes divided by the size of the smaller repertoire. Three approaches were used to assess repertoire richness: RTK rarefaction, the Chao1 estimator, and Recon v2.1 estimates of unobserved clonotypes. OLGA was used to compute generation probabilities for all TCRbeta clonotypes that the gDNA method yielded from four donors. Drawn from immuneACCESS, this table holds only the in-frame rearrangements with V and J called that TCRdb kept. Clones are partly lost; checked studies trace under half to an unresolved V gene and leave the rest unexplained. The V and J calls and clone size were taken over from that table, and D and trimming were inferred from the DNA. The sample yields 660,000 or so clones; around 96% were counted once. The top ten clones comprise less than 0.12% of the sample.

For the CD8 naive samples, CD45RO-negative cells were positively selected for CCR7, yielding a CD45RA+CCR7+ population from which TemRA cells were excluded. Healthy HIV-negative adults with no recently reported acute infections or vaccinations were included as donors. All donors were Caucasian adults living in Nashville, Tennessee, USA. After blood collection by leukapheresis, PBMCs were isolated using Ficoll-Histopaque density gradient centrifugation and then cryopreserved in the vapor phase of liquid nitrogen. Purity and quantity of every magnetically sorted T cell population were checked by analytical flow cytometry. Genomic DNA was isolated from every sorted fraction and measured by UV absorbance on a Nanodrop 2000c. The CDR3 holds 14 amino acids from the cysteine to the phenylalanine. Only the CDR3 region is kept as DNA, spanning 42 bases read in frame from base 1. V has 3 bases trimmed and J has 7 bases trimmed; junction bases matching no gene number 4. As encoded in the germline V gene, CDR1 is MDHEN while CDR2 is SYDVKM.

This clone appeared a single time. What this receptor recognizes is not known. Base quality data are lacking; no much larger clone is found one base away. This sequence was found in a woman aged 30 to 39 in good health. Sequenced sample: naive CD8+ T cells sorted from blood. The sample's cell subset or site, from its label and the paper: CD45RA+CCR7+. The chain is assembled from TRBV28 and TRBJ2-7; 12 bases in the junction line up with TRBD1. The CDR3 here reads CASSFGTGGFEQYF. The DNA sequence is as follows: TGTGCCAGCAGTTTCGGGACAGGGGGCTTTGAGCAGTACTTC.